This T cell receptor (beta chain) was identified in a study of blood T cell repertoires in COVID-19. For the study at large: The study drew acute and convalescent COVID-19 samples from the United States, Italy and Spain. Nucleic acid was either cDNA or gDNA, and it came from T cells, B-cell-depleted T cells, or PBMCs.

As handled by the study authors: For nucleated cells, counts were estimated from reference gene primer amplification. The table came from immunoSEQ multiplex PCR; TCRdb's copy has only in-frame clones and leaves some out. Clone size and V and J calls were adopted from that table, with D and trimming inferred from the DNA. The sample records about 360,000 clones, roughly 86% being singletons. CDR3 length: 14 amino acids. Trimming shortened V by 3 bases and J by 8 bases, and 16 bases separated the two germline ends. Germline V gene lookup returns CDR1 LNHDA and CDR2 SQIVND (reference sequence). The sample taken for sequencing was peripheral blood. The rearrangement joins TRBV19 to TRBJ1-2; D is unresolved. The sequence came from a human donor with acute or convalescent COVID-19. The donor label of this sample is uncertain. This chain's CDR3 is CASSIAGWVGGYTF. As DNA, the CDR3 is TGTGCCAGTAGTATTGCGGGATGGGTCGGCGGCTACACCTTC.